This T cell receptor (beta chain) was obtained from a study of early T cells in non-severe SARS-CoV-2 infection. TCRdb re-analysed the 5' RACE reads in MiXCR, keeping a single row per CDR3 protein. The sample contains some 22,000 distinct CDR3 sequences, 5% of which appear only once. A few counts support this clonotype. Per the germline V gene, CDR1 is MGHDK and CDR2 is SYGVNS. This CDR3 is 13 amino acids long. After removal of 7 bases from V and 7 bases from J, the junction contained 7 bases not matched to a gene. Sequenced material: whole blood. J is TRBJ2-7 and V is TRBV25-1, with 10 bases aligning to TRBD1. The TCR was taken from an adult who was a healthcare worker with PCR-confirmed SARS-CoV-2 infection or an uninfected control (not recorded which). CDR3 bases: TGTGCCAGCACCAGACAGGGGGCGAGAGAGCAGTACTTC. It specifies CASTRQGAREQYF.